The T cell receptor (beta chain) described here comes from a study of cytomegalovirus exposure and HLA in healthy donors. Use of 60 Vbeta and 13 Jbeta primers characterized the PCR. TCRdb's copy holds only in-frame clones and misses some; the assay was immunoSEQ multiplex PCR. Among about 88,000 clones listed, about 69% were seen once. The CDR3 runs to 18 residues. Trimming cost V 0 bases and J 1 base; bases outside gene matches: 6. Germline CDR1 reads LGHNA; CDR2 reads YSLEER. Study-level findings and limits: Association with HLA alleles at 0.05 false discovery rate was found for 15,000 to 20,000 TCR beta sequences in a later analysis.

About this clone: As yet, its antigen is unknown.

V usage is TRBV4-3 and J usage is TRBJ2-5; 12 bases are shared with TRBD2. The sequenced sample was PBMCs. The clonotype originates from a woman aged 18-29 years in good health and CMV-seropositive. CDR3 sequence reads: CASSQDYRTSGVQETQYF. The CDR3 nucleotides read TGCGCCAGCAGCCAAGATTACCGGACTAGCGGGGTCCAAGAGACCCAGTACTTC.